This T cell receptor (beta chain) is drawn from a study of somatic mutations in cytotoxic T cells in rheumatoid arthritis. Only in-frame clones appear in the TCRdb table, and some are missing; sequencing was by immunoSEQ multiplex PCR. The sample holds under 4,000 clones, around 82% seen once. Overall study results and limits: More than 20% of CD8+ cells belonged to the largest clone in about an eighth of the 65 patients.

As for this clone: Its cognate antigen is unknown.

The CDR3 is 13 amino acids. Germline V gives CDR1 SEHNR, CDR2 FQNEAQ (reference sequence). With 4 bases removed from V and 10 bases from J, the gap between germline ends came to 17 bases. V is TRBV7-9 and J is TRBJ2-7; perhaps TRBD1 as D (5 bases). The sequencing input was CD8+ T cells sorted from blood. The source of this sequence is a woman between 45 and 65 years old with rheumatoid arthritis. The CDR3 DNA reads TGTGCCAGCAGCTCCCCCACGAAGGGGAAACAGTACTTC. It specifies CASSSPTKGKQYF.